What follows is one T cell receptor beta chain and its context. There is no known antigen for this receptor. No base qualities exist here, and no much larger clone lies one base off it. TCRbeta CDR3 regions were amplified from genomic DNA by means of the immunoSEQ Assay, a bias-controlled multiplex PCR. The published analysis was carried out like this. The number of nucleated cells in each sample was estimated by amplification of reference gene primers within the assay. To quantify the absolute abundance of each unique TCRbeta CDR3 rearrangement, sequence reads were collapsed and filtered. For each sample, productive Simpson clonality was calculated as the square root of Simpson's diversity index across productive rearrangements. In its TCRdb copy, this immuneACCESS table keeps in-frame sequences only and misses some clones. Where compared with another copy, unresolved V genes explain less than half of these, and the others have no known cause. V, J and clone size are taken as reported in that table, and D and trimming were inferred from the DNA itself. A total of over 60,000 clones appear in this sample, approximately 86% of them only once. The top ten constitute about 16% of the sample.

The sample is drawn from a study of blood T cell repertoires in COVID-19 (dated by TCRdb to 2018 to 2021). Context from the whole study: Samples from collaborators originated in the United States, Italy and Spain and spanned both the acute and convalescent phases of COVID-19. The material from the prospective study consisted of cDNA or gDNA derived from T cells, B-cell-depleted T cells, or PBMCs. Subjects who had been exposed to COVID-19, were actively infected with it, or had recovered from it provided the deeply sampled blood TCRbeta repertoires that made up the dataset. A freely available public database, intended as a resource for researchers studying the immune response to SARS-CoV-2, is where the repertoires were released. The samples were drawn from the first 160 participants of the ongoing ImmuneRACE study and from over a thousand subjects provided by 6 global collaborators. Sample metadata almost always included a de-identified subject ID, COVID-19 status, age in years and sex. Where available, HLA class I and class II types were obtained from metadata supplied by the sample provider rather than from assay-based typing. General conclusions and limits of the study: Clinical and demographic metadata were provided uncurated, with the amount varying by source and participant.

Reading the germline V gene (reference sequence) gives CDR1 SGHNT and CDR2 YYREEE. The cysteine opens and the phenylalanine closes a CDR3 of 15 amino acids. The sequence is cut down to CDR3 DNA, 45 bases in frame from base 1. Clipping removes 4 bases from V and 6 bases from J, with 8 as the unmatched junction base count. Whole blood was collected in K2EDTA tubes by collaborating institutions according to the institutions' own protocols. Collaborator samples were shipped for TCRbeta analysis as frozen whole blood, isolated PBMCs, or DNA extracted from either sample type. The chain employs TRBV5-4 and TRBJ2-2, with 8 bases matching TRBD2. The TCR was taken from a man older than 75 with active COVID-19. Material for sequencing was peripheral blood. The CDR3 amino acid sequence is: CASSPGGATSGELFF. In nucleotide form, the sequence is TGTGCCAGCAGCCCGGGGGGGGCAACGTCCGGGGAGCTGTTTTTT.